This is a list of T cell receptor beta chains from one sample in a study of blood T cell repertoires in COVID-19. Repertoires were generated with immunoSEQ multiplex PCR, while TCRdb's copy carries only in-frame clones and drops some. The sample has 27,000 or so clones; 70% to 85% are singletons. The specimen sequenced was peripheral blood. The source is a man older than 75 with active or convalescent COVID-19. The CDR3 runs from the conserved cysteine through the conserved F or W. A D gene is named only where the DNA matches it firmly. The size entry is marked missing in some rows and otherwise reads once, few, many or a size class.

abundance	v_gene	j_gene	d_gene	CDR3aa	CDR3nt
-	TRBV5-5	TRBJ1-1	-	CASSLLGQGEAFF	TGTGCCAGCAGCTTATTAGGGCAGGGTGAAGCTTTCTTT
once	TRBV6-5	TRBJ2-3	TRBD1	CASREDRGSTDTQYF	TGTGCCAGCAGGGAGGACAGGGGAAGCACAGATACGCAGTATTTT
few	TRBV4-1	TRBJ1-2	TRBD1	CASSQGQGNGYTF	TGCGCCAGCAGCCAAGGACAGGGAAATGGCTACACCTTC
-	TRBV29-1	TRBJ2-1	TRBD2	CSVVTSGYNQEQFF	TGCAGCGTCGTGACTAGCGGCTACAATCAAGAGCAGTTCTTC
-	TRBV27	TRBJ2-7	TRBD2	CAGFPGGPNEQYF	TGTGCCGGGTTTCCGGGAGGGCCTAACGAGCAGTACTTC
-	TRBV6-5	TRBJ1-6	-	CASSRNRNSPLHF	TGTGCCAGCAGCCGGAACAGAAATTCACCCCTCCACTTT
-	TRBV15	TRBJ2-1	-	CATSTAWRSRNEQFF	TGTGCCACCAGTACTGCCTGGCGGTCTCGGAATGAGCAGTTCTTC
once	TRBV3-1/TRBV3-2	TRBJ2-2	-	CASSQANSHTGELFF	TGTGCCAGCAGCCAAGCTAACTCTCACACCGGGGAGCTGTTTTTT
-	TRBV12-3/TRBV12-4	TRBJ2-3	-	CASTGGPTDTQYF	TGTGCCAGCACAGGGGGGCCCACAGATACGCAGTATTTT
-	TRBV2	TRBJ1-5	-	CASTQEAGVNQPQHF	TGTGCCAGCACCCAAGAGGCGGGAGTCAATCAGCCCCAGCATTTT
-	TRBV19	TRBJ1-2	TRBD1	CASSLGQGAPASYGYTF	TGTGCCAGTAGTCTAGGGCAGGGGGCTCCCGCAAGCTATGGCTACACCTTC
-	TRBV7-2	TRBJ2-1	TRBD2	CASSLDSGRINEQFF	TGTGCCAGCAGCTTAGATAGCGGGAGGATCAATGAGCAGTTCTTC
-	TRBV5-1	TRBJ2-1	TRBD2	CASRVAGALYNEQFF	TGCGCCAGCAGGGTGGCGGGAGCTCTCTACAATGAGCAGTTCTTC
-	TRBV28	TRBJ1-3	TRBD1	CASRGDRSSGNTIYF	TGTGCCAGCAGGGGGGACAGGTCATCCGGAAACACCATATATTTT
-	TRBV7-9	TRBJ2-1	TRBD2	CASSLAAGGHNEQFF	TGTGCCAGCAGCTTAGCGGCGGGGGGTCACAATGAGCAGTTCTTC
once	TRBV27	TRBJ2-3	TRBD2	CASSSTSGATDTQYF	TGTGCCAGCAGTTCCACTAGCGGGGCCACAGATACGCAGTATTTT
few	TRBV7-8	TRBJ1-1	TRBD1	CASRRDRMNTEAFF	TGTGCCAGCAGACGGGACAGGATGAACACTGAAGCTTTCTTT
-	TRBV15	TRBJ1-4	-	CATSRAVSPPNEKLFF	TGTGCCACCAGCAGAGCTGTGTCTCCTCCTAATGAAAAACTGTTTTTT
-	TRBV12-3/TRBV12-4	TRBJ2-3	-	CASSGEGGIVQYF	TGTGCCAGCAGCGGCGAGGGGGGGATTGTGCAGTATTTT
few	TRBV7-9	TRBJ2-3	TRBD1	CASSRQGSTDTQYF	TGTGCCAGCAGTCGACAGGGGAGCACAGATACGCAGTATTTT
-	TRBV6-5	TRBJ2-3	-	CASSLGGEPYTQYF	TGTGCCAGCAGCCTGGGTGGAGAACCGTATACGCAGTATTTT
-	TRBV7-2	TRBJ2-5	-	CASSSSGHRQETQYF	TGTGCCAGCAGCTCCTCCGGACATCGCCAAGAGACCCAGTACTTC
-	TRBV4-1	TRBJ2-1	-	CASSPPLGTRVNNEQFF	TGCGCCAGCAGCCCTCCCCTGGGCACGAGGGTGAACAATGAGCAGTTCTTC
-	TRBV4-1	TRBJ1-2	TRBD1	CASSHRAGGRSPYGYTF	TGCGCCAGCAGCCATCGGGCAGGGGGCCGTTCCCCTTATGGCTACACCTTC
once	TRBV6-2/TRBV6-3	TRBJ1-1	-	CASSYSTGLLAFF	TGTGCCAGCAGTTACTCAACAGGTCTCTTGGCTTTCTTT
few	TRBV5-1	TRBJ1-3	TRBD1	CASSLGQGSTSYTIYF	TGCGCCAGCAGCCTGGGACAGGGGAGCACGTCGTACACCATATATTTT
-	TRBV5-1	TRBJ2-2	-	CASSLPPESINTGELFF	TGCGCCAGCAGCTTGCCCCCAGAATCGATAAACACCGGGGAGCTGTTTTTT